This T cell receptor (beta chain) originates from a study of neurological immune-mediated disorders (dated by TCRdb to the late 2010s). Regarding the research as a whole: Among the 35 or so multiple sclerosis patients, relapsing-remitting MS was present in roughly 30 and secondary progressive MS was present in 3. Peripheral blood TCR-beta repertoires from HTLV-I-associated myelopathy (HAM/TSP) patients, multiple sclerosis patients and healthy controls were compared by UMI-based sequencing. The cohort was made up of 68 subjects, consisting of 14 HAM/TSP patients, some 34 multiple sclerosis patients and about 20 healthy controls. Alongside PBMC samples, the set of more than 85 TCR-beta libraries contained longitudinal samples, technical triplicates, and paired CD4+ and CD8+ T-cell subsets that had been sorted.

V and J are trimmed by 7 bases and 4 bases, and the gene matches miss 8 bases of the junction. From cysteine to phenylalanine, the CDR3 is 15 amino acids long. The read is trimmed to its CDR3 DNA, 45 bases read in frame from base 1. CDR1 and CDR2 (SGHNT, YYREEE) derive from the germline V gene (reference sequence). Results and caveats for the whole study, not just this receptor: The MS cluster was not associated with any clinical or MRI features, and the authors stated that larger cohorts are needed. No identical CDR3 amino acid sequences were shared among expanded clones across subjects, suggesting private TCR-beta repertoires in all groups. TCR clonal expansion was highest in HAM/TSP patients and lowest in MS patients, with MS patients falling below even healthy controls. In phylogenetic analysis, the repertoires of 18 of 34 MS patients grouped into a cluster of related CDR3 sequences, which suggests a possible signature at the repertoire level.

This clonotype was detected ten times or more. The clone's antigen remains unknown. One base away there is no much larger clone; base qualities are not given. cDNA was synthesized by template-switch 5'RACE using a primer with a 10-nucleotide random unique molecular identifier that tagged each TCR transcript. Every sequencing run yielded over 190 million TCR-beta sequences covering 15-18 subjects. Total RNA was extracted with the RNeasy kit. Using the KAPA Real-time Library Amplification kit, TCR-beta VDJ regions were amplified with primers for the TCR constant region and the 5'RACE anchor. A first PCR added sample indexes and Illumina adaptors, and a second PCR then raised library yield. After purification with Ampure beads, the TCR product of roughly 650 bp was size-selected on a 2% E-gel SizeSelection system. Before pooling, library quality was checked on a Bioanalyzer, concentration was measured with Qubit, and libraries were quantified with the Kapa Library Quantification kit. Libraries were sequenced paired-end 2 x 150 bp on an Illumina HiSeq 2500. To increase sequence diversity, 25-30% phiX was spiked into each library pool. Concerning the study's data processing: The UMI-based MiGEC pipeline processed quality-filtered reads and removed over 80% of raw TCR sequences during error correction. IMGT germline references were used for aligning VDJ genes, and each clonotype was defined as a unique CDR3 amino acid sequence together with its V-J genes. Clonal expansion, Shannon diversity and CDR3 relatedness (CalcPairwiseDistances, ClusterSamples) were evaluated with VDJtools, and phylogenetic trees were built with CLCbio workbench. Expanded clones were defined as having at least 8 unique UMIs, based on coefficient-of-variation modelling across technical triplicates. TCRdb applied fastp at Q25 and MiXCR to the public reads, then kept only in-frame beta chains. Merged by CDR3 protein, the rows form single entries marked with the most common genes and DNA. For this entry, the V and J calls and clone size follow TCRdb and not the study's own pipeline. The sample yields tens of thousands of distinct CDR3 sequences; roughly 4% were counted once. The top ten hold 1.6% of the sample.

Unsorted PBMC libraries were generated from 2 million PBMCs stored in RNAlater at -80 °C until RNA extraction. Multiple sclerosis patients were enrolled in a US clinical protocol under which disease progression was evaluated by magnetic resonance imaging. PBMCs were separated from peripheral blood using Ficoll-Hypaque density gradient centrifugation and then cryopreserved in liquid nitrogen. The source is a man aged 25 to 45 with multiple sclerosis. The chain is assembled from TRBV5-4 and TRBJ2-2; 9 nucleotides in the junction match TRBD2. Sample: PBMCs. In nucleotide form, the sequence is TGTGCCAGCCAAAGGGTAGCGGGAGCCACCGGGGAGCTGTTTTTT. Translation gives CASQRVAGATGELFF.